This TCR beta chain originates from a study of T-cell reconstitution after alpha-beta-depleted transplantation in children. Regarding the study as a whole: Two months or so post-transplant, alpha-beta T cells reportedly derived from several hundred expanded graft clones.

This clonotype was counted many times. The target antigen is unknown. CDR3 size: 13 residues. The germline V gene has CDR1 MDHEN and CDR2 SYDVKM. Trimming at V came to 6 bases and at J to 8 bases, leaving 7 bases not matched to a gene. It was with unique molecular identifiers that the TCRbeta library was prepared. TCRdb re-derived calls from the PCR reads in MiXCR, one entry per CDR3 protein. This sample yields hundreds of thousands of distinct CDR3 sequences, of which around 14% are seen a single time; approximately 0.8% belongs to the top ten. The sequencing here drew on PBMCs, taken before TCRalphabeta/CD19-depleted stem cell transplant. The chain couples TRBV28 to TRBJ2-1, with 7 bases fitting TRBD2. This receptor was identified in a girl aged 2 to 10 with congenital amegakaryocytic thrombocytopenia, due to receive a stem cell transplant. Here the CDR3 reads CASRVTSRDEQFF. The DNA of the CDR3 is TGTGCCAGCAGAGTGACTAGCAGAGATGAGCAGTTCTTC.